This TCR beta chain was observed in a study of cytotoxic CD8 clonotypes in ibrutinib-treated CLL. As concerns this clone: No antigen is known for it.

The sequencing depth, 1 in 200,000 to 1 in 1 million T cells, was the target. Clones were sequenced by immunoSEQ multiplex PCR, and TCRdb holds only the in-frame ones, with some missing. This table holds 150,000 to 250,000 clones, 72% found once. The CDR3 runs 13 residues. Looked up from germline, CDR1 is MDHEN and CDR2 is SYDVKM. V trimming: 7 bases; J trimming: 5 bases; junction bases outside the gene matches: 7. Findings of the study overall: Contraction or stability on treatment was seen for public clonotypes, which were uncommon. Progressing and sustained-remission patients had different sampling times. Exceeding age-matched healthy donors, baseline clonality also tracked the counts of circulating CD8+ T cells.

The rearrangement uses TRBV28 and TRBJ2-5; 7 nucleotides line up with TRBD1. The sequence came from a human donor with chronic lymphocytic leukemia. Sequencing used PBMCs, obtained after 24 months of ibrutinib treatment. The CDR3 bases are TGTGCCAGCACTAGGGGGCGTATCGAGACCCAGTACTTC. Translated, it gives CASTRGRIETQYF. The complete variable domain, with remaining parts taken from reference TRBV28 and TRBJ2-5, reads DVKVTQSSRYLVKRTGEKVFLECVQDMDHENMFWYRQDPGLGLRLIYFSYDVKMKEKGDIPEGYSVSREKKERFSLILESASTNQTSMYLCASTRGRIETQYFGPGTRLLVL.